These 26 T cell receptor beta chains were all obtained from the same sample, sequenced in a study of T cells in Graves' hyperthyroidism and ophthalmopathy (dated by TCRdb to between 2018 and 2021). Libraries were made using multiplex PCR. This sample was sequenced with an Illumina HiSeq 2000. TCR beta CDR3 regions were amplified from RNA transcripts. The TCR CDR3 was subjected to a first round of RT-PCR using the HTBI primer set and the Qiagen OneStep RT-PCR kit. The raw public data were reprocessed by TCRdb itself: fastp quality trimming at Q25, MiXCR clonotype calling, in-frame beta chains only. Rows matching on CDR3 protein sequence are summarized as one entry with the most common DNA and genes. The sample table lists almost 500,000 distinct CDR3 sequences, 22% of them with a count of one. The leading ten clones occupy under 55% of the sample. Material: blood. The receptors were sampled from a woman in her 70s with Graves' ophthalmopathy.

V usage is TRBV20-1 and J usage is TRBJ2-7, with D perhaps TRBD2 (6 bases). The CDR3 has 15 amino acids. Per germline, CDR1 DFQATT and CDR2 SNEGSKA (reference sequence). V was trimmed by 5 bases and J by 6 bases, leaving 23 bases between them. CDR3 bases: TGCAGTGCTCTTAAGGCGTTGGGCGGGATACTCGAGCAGTACTTC. Its protein product is CSALKALGGILEQYF.

This clonotype was counted between two and nine times. The chain couples TRBV27 to TRBJ2-2, with 8 bases lining up with TRBD1. V dropped 10 bases and J dropped 6; count of bases not matched to a gene: 7. CDR1 MNHEY and CDR2 SMNVEV come from the germline V gene (reference sequence). CDR3 size: 13 residues. The CDR3 sequence is CAIRQGWSGELFF. DNA of the CDR3: TGTGCCATACGACAGGGGTGGTCCGGGGAGCTGTTTTTT.

The V call is TRBV18, the J call TRBJ2-7; 8 bases are shared with TRBD1. Germline CDR1 reads KGHSH; CDR2 reads LQKENI. The CDR3 has 16 amino acids. The junction had 5 bases not matched to a gene; V was cut back by 1 base and J by 0 bases. The CDR3 region has the DNA TGTGCCAGCTCACCACGCAGGGGGCCACTCTCCTACGAGCAGTACTTC. Amino acids: CASSPRRGPLSYEQYF.

This chain uses TRBV2 with TRBJ1-4; D is uncertain. CDR3 length: 15 residues. Germline lookup yields CDR1 SNHLY and CDR2 FYNNEI. Trimming took off 5 bases at V and 5 bases at J, with 15 bases between the two ends. Here the CDR3 reads CASSNPAGRNEKLFF. The CDR3 bases are TGTGCCAGCAGTAATCCGGCAGGACGCAATGAAAAACTGTTTTTT.

The V and J genes are TRBV15 and TRBJ2-7, with D perhaps matching TRBD1 (5 bases). This CDR3 is built from 15 residues. Germline loops: CDR1 LNHNV, CDR2 YYDKDF (reference sequence). V lost 0 bases, J lost 6 bases, and 15 bases lay in between. CDR3 sequence reads: CATSRDLDMGLEQYF. In DNA form, the CDR3 reads TGTGCCACCAGCAGAGATCTGGACATGGGGCTCGAGCAGTACTTC. Based on the CDR3 plus reference TRBV15 and TRBJ2-7, the full variable domain is DAMVIQNPRYQVTQFGKPVTLSCSQTLNHNVMYWYQQKSSQAPKLLFHYYDKDFNNEADTPDNFQSRRPNTSFCFLDIRSPGLGDTAMYLCATSRDLDMGLEQYFGPGTRLTVT.

The rearrangement joins TRBV10-3 to TRBJ2-2, with a possible D match to TRBD1 (5 bases). The CDR3 is 16 residues long. Trimming pared 4 bases from V and 1 base from J, leaving 13 bases between. Germline CDR1 is ENHRY and CDR2 is SYGVKD. The CDR3 reads CAISGYYQGNTGELFF. In nucleotides, the CDR3 is TGTGCCATCAGTGGGTATTATCAGGGGAACACCGGGGAGCTGTTTTTT.

This clonotype occurred a few times. The chain employs TRBV10-3 and TRBJ2-2, with a possible D match to TRBD2 (5 bases). Germline values: CDR1 ENHRY, CDR2 SYGVKD. CDR3 length: 15 amino acids. V lost 2 bases and J 3 bases, leaving 10 bases between the germline ends. CDR3 coding DNA: TGTGCCATCAGTGAGGCCGGGGATCACACCGGGGAGCTGTTTTTT. Translating it yields CAISEAGDHTGELFF.

As for this clonotype: This may stem from a read error, because a much larger clone lies one nucleotide away. This chain connects TRBV6-2 or TRBV6-3 to TRBJ2-7; D call uncertain. The CDR3 sequence is 11 residues long. Trimming took 1 base from V and 6 from J, leaving 4 bases between them. Germline-derived CDR1 and CDR2 are MNHEY and SVGEGT. The DNA of the CDR3 is TGTGCCAGCAGTTACTTGTCCGAGCAGTACTTC. It is translated as CASSYLSEQYF.

This clonotype showed up many times. At one of its ends the junction is not consistent with the germline gene, which may arise from a read error. V gene TRBV5-1 combines with J gene TRBJ2-3; TRBD2 matches 11 bases. This CDR3 comprises 15 residues. The germline V gene has CDR1 SGHRS and CDR2 YFSETQ. The CDR3 loop is CASSSGLAGTDTQYF. The CDR3 DNA follows: TGTGCCAGCAGCTCGGGACTAGCGGGCACAGATACGCAGTATTTT.

This clonotype has more than one count but fewer than ten. CDR3 bases: TGCGCCAGCAGCCCGGACAGGGGTCGGGACGAGCAGTACTTC. It encodes CASSPDRGRDEQYF. The chain employs TRBV5-1 and TRBJ2-7; 9 bases line up with TRBD1. The CDR3 spans 14 residues. J was trimmed by 5 bases and V by 4 bases; bases with no gene match: 7. Germline CDR1 is SGHRS and CDR2 is YFSETQ.

This clonotype was seen a few times. This chain uses TRBV6-2 or TRBV6-3 with TRBJ1-1, with D possibly being TRBD1 (6 bases). Trimming shortened V by 4 bases and J by 0 bases, and 27 bases separated the two germline ends. The CDR3 covers 20 residues. The germline V gene has CDR1 MNHEY and CDR2 SVGEGT. CDR3 in DNA: TGTGCCAGCAGTTGGAGATTGTTGGGAGGGGGAAATACAATGAACACTGAAGCTTTCTTT. Translated: CASSWRLLGGGNTMNTEAFF.

CDR3 in amino acids: CASSVGGHGTDTQYF. DNA for the CDR3: TGTGCCAGCAGCGTAGGTGGACACGGCACAGATACGCAGTATTTT. The chain joins TRBV9 to TRBJ2-3, with D possibly TRBD1 on 5 matching bases. This CDR3 contains 15 residues. The germline gives CDR1 SGDLS, CDR2 YYNGEE. Trimming stripped 0 bases from V and 1 base from J, with 9 bases between.

The chain combines TRBV30 with TRBJ2-5, with 8 bases that match TRBD1. The germline V gene has CDR1 GTSNPN and CDR2 SVGIG (reference sequence). With 0 bases clipped from V and 1 base from J, the junction kept 4 bases outside the gene matches. This CDR3 comprises 15 residues. The DNA for the CDR3 is TGTGCCTGGAGTGTATGGACAGGGACCCAAGAGACCCAGTACTTC. This codes for CAWSVWTGTQETQYF.

As concerns this clonotype: The junction does not match germline at one end; this may be a read error. The V gene is TRBV2, the J gene TRBJ1-4, with D tentatively TRBD1 (6 bases). The CDR3 loop spans 15 amino acids. Germline CDR1 SNHLY, CDR2 FYNNEI. CDR3 DNA sequence: TGTGTCAGCAGTGTCGGCCGGGACACAAATGAAAAACTGTTTTTT. Translation gives CVSSVGRDTNEKLFF.

The rearrangement links TRBV4-2 to TRBJ1-1; a possible D gene is TRBD1 (6 bases). CDR1 LGHNA and CDR2 YNFKEQ come from the germline V gene. The V end was cut by 1 base, the J end by 4 bases, with 10 bases between. This CDR3 region has 14 residues. The CDR3 nucleotides are TGTGCCAGCAGCCAAGCCAACAGGGCCACTGAAGCTTTCTTT. It codes for CASSQANRATEAFF.

This clonotype was detected a few times. The chain has TRBV24-1 and TRBJ2-1, with D possibly being TRBD2 (5 bases). Germline assignment: CDR1 KGHDR and CDR2 SFDVKD. Trimming removed 8 bases from V and 1 base from J, with 8 bases in between. The CDR3 runs to 13 residues. This chain's CDR3 is CATTGGSYNEQFF. CDR3 in DNA: TGTGCCACCACGGGCGGGTCCTACAATGAGCAGTTCTTC.

This clonotype has a handful of counts. The rearrangement joins TRBV6-5 to TRBJ2-1, with TRBD1 identical over 10 bases. V was clipped by 0 bases and J by 4 bases; unmatched bases: 3. This CDR3 is built from 16 residues. The germline V gene has CDR1 MNHEY and CDR2 SVGAGI. The CDR3 DNA is TGTGCCAGCAGTTACTCTGGGACAGGGGTATACAATGAGCAGTTCTTC. Its translation is CASSYSGTGVYNEQFF.

A few counts support this clonotype. Given a much more abundant clone one base away, this may be a read error. The chain recombines TRBV2 with TRBJ1-2, with 7 bases that match TRBD1. Trimming at V came to 0 bases and at J to 2 bases, leaving 0 bases not matched to a gene. This CDR3 contains 14 residues. CDR1 is SNHLY and CDR2 is FYNNEI in the germline V gene. The CDR3 protein is CASSEATGNYGYTF. CDR3 coding DNA: TGTGCCAGCAGTGAAGCGACAGGGAACTATGGCTACACCTTC. The full variable domain, rest sourced from reference TRBV2 and TRBJ1-2, is EPEVTQTPSHQVTQMGQEVILRCVPISNHLYFYWYRQILGQKVEFLVSFYNNEISEKSEIFDDQFSVERPDGSNFTLKIRSTKLEDSAMYFCASSEATGNYGYTFGSGTRLTVV.

This clonotype occurred a few times. The CDR3: CSVEEGGGNEQFF. As DNA, the CDR3 is TGCAGCGTTGAAGAGGGGGGGGGTAATGAGCAGTTCTTC. The gene calls are TRBV29-1 and TRBJ2-1, with TRBD2 matching 7 bases. This CDR3 spans 13 amino acids. The ends lost 0 bases at V and 7 bases at J; junction bases unmatched: 3. The germline gives CDR1 SQVTM, CDR2 ANQGSEA.

V and J are TRBV5-1 and TRBJ2-7; D uncertain. This CDR3 is 12 amino acids long. The V and J ends lost 2 bases and 7 bases respectively, with 10 bases between them. In germline, CDR1 is SGHRS, CDR2 YFSETQ. CDR3 residues: CASSFLPEEQYF. CDR3 sequence (DNA): TGCGCCAGCAGCTTCCTACCGGAGGAGCAGTACTTC.

The rearrangement uses TRBV4-3 and TRBJ2-2, with TRBD2 matching 8 bases. V lost 0 bases, J lost 2 bases, and 5 bases stayed unmatched. The CDR3 runs 17 residues. Germline-derived CDR1 and CDR2 are LGHNA and YSLEER. CDR3 protein: CASSQEKAGANTGELFF. DNA for the CDR3: TGCGCCAGCAGCCAAGAAAAAGCGGGAGCTAACACCGGGGAGCTGTTTTTT.

The rearrangement uses TRBV12-3 or TRBV12-4 and TRBJ2-7, with a weak D call TRBD1 (5 bases). V was clipped by 1 base and J by 5 bases, with 9 bases between them. CDR3 size: 13 residues. CDR3 nucleotides: TGTGCCAGCAGTTTAGTCAGGGCCCACGAGCAGTACTTC. This sequence encodes CASSLVRAHEQYF.

This clonotype showed up just a few times. J is TRBJ2-7 and V is TRBV9, with TRBD2 identical over 7 bases. The length of the CDR3 is 14 residues. The J segment lost 3 bases and the V segment lost 2 bases, leaving 5 bases of the junction unmatched. The germline V gene encodes CDR1 SGDLS and CDR2 YYNGEE. As DNA, the CDR3 is TGTGCCAGCAGCGTCGGAGCGGGAAGCTACGAGCAGTACTTC. Protein: CASSVGAGSYEQYF.

The chain joins TRBV29-1 to TRBJ1-2, with 8 nucleotides matching TRBD1. There are 13 residues in the CDR3. The V segment lost 4 bases and the J segment 0 bases; nucleotides outside the gene matches: 1. CDR1 and CDR2 from the germline V gene are SQVTM and ANQGSEA. CDR3 residues: CSVVQGANYGYTF. The DNA of the CDR3 is TGCAGCGTTGTACAGGGGGCTAACTATGGCTACACCTTC. The complete variable domain, with remaining parts taken from reference TRBV29-1 and TRBJ1-2, reads SAVISQKPSRDICQRGTSLTIQCQVDSQVTMMFWYRQQPGQSLTLIATANQGSEATYESGFVIDKFPISRPNLTFSTLTVSNMSPEDSSIYLCSVVQGANYGYTFGSGTRLTVV.

This clonotype has a handful of counts. The rearrangement links TRBV30 to TRBJ1-2; 8 bases are shared with TRBD1. Germline loops: CDR1 GTSNPN, CDR2 SVGIG (reference sequence). J was trimmed by 8 bases and V by 4 bases; bases with no gene match: 9. The CDR3 length is 13 residues. The CDR3 region is CAWKGRTGIGYTF. CDR3 DNA: TGTGCCTGGAAGGGTAGGACAGGGATCGGCTACACCTTC.

The V gene is TRBV20-1, the J gene TRBJ1-1, with 9 bases identical to TRBD1. CDR1 and CDR2 from the germline V gene are DFQATT and SNEGSKA (reference sequence). This CDR3 has 16 residues. The trim removed 2 bases at V and 9 bases at J, leaving 16 bases unmatched. CDR3 coding DNA: TGCAGTGCTAGATCATCTCGGGGACAGGGACTTTTTCAAGCTTTCTTT. The encoded protein is CSARSSRGQGLFQAFF.